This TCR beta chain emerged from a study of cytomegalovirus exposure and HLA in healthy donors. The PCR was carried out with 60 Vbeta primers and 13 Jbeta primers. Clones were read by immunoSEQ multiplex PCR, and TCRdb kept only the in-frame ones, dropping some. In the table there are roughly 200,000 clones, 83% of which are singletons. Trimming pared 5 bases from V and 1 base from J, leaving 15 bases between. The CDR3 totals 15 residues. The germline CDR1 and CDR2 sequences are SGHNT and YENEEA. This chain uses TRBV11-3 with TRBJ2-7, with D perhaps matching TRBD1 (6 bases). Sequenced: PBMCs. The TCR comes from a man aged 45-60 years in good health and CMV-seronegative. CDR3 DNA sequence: TGTGCCAGCAGCGTAAGTGGGGGCAAGTCCTACGAGCAGTACTTC. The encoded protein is CASSVSGGKSYEQYF.